A selection of T cell receptor beta chains follows, all from one sample in a study of T cell repertoires in cytomegalovirus infection. TCRdb analysed the reads with MiXCR anew, one entry per CDR3 protein. The sample contains about 150,000 distinct CDR3 sequences, 20% to 25% of which appear only once. Sequenced: PBMCs. The origin of the receptors is a human donor in good health (CMV status not recorded). Some clones in this sample may be carry-over from other donors' samples. Each CDR3 is given with its conserved first and last residue. The order of the fields is D gene, V gene, clone size, J gene, CDR3 protein, CDR3 DNA. D genes are given only for firm matches. Size is omitted from some rows. Given values are once, few, many or a class for expanded clones.

>.|TRBV28|.|TRBJ2-1
CASKDRQSSYNEQFF
TGTGCCAGCAAGGACAGACAAAGCTCCTACAATGAGCAGTTCTTC
>.|TRBV12-3/TRBV12-4|many|TRBJ2-3
CASSPGTLATDTQYF
TGTGCCAGCAGCCCAGGTACCCTAGCCACAGATACGCAGTATTTT
>.|TRBV18|.|TRBJ1-5
CASSPISNQPQHF
TGTGCCAGCTCACCGATTAGCAATCAGCCCCAGCATTTT
>.|TRBV28|many|TRBJ2-2
CASSLGQMNTGELFF
TGTGCCAGCAGTTTAGGACAGATGAACACCGGGGAGCTGTTTTTT
>TRBD1|TRBV7-9|few|TRBJ1-5
CASSSDRVSNQPQHF
TGTGCCAGCAGCTCGGACAGGGTTAGCAATCAGCCCCAGCATTTT
>.|TRBV7-8|many|TRBJ1-2
CASSLAWGGLSGNYGYTF
TGTGCCAGCAGCTTAGCGTGGGGGGGCCTCAGCGGTAACTATGGCTACACCTTC
>.|TRBV28|few|TRBJ1-5
CASSRGGSNQPQHF
TGTGCCAGCAGCCGCGGGGGTTCCAATCAGCCCCAGCATTTT
>TRBD2|TRBV7-8|many|TRBJ2-1
CASSLLSRGVSNEQFF
TGTGCCAGCAGCTTACTTAGCCGGGGGGTATCAAATGAGCAGTTCTTC
>.|TRBV7-9|many|TRBJ2-1
CASSSGADEQFF
TGTGCCAGCAGCTCAGGGGCGGATGAGCAGTTCTTC
>TRBD1|TRBV28|few|TRBJ2-5
CASSGRQGRTETQYF
TGTGCCAGCAGTGGCCGACAGGGACGGACGGAGACCCAGTACTTC
>.|TRBV7-2|many|TRBJ1-5
CASSLGPYSNQPQHF
TGTGCCAGCAGCTTAGGACCTTATAGCAATCAGCCCCAGCATTTT
>TRBD1|TRBV7-6|few|TRBJ2-5
CASSLADRGLSQETQYF
TGTGCCAGCAGCTTAGCGGACAGGGGGCTGTCCCAAGAGACCCAGTACTTC
>TRBD1|TRBV27|.|TRBJ2-5
CASSSRTGSVETQYF
TGTGCCAGCAGTTCAAGGACAGGGTCGGTCGAGACCCAGTACTTC
>.|TRBV15|few|TRBJ1-5
CATSGQGRDQPQHF
TGTGCCACCAGCGGGCAGGGGCGAGATCAGCCCCAGCATTTT
>.|TRBV7-8|many|TRBJ1-2
CASSLRDFNYGYTF
TGTGCCAGCAGCTTGCGAGATTTTAACTATGGCTACACCTTC
>.|TRBV6-5|.|TRBJ2-6
CASSYRGPGANVLTF
TGTGCCAGCAGTTACCGGGGCCCTGGGGCCAACGTCCTGACTTTC
>.|TRBV7-2|many|TRBJ2-1
CASSRNGLNNEQFF
TGTGCCAGCAGCCGCAACGGACTAAACAATGAGCAGTTCTTC
>.|TRBV28|many|TRBJ2-7
CASSPGAYEQYF
TGTGCCAGCAGCCCCGGAGCCTACGAGCAGTACTTC